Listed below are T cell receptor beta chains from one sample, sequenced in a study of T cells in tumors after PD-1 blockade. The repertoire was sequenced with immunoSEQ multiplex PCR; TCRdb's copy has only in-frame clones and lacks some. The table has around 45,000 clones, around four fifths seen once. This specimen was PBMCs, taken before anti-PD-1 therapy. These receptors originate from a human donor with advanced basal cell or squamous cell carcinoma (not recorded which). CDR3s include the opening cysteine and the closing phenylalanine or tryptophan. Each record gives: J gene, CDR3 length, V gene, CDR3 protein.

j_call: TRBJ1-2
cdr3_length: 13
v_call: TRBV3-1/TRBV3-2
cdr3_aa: CASSHGQTDGYTF

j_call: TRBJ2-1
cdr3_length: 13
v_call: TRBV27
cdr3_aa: CASWSNSYNEQFF

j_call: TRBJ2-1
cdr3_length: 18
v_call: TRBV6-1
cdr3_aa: CASSEGGGRRRIDNEQFF

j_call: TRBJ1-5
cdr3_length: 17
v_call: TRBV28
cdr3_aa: CASSGIEGQGAGQPQHF

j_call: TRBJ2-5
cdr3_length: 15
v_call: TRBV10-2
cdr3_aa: CASSVGGSYQETQYF

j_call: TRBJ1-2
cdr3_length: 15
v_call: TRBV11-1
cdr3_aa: CASSLYVEGARGYTF

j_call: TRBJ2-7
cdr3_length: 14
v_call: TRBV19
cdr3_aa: CASSVRQGPYEQYF

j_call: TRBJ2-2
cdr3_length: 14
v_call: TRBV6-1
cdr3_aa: CASSETWSYGELFF

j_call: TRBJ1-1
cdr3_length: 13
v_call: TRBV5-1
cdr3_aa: CASSSDLNTEAFF

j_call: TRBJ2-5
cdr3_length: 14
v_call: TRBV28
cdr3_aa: CASSFQSGQETQYF

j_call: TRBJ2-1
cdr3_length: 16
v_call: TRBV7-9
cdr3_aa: CASSLGTLAGDNEQFF

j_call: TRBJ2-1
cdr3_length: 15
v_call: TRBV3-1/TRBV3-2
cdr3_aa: CASSLRRASGDEQFF

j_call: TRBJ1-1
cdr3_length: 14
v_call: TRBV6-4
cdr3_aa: CASSSQGLHTEAFF

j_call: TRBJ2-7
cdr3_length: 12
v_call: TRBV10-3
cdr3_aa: CAIRDTGPFQYF

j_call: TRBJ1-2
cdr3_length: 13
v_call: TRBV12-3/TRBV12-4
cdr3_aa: CASKRRTEYGYTF

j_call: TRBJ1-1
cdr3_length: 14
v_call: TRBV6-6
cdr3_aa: CASRSQGGHTEAFF

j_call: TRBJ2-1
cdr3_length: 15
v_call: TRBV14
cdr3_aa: CASSQVSSGSNEQFF

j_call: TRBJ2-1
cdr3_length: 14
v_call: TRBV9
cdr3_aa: CASSVQGSYNEQFF

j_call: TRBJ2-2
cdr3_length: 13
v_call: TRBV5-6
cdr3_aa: CASSLASSGELFF

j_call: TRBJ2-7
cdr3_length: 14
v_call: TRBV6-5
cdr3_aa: CASSRSGILYEQYF

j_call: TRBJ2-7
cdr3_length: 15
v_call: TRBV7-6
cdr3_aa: CASSSPQRGTYEQYF

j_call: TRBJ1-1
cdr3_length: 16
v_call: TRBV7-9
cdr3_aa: CASSPTRNPLNTEAFF

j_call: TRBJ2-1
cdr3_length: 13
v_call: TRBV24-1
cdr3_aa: CATSDYTTHEQFF

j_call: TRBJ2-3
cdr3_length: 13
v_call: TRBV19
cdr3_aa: CASSEPGTDTQYF

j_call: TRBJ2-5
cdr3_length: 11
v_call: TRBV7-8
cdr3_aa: CASSLQETQYF

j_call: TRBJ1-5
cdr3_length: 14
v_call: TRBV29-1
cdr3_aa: CSVGGQYSNQPQHF

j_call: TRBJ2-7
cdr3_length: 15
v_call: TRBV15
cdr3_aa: CATRLAYISSYEQYF

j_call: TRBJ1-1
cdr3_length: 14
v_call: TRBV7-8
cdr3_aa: CASSPLTVNTEAFF

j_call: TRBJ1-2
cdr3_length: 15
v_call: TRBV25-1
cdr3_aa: CASSGYSGSNYGYTF

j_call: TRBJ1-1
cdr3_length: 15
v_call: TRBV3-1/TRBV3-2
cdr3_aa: CASIPTGVENTEAFF

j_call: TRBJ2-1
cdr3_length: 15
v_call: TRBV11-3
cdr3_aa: CASSYTTSSYNEQFF

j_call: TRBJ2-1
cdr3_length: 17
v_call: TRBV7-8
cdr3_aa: CASSPQRQRRENNEQFF

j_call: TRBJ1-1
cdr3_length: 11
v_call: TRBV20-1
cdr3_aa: CSALVNTEAFF

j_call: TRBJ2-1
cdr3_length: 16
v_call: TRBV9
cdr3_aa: CASSARLVAGFGEQFF

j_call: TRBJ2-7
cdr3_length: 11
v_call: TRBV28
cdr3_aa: CASSPALEQYF

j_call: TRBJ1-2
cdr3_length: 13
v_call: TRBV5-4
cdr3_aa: CASSLLGTYGYTF

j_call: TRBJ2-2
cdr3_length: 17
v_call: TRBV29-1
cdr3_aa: CSVAGLAGGVNTGELFF

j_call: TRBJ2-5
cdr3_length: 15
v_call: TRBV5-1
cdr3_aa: CASSLPGQPQETQYF

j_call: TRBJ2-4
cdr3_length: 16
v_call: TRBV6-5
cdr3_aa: CASSYSLAGGPSGQYF

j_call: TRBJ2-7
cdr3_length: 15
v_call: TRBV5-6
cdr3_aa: CASSPPGVSYDEQYF

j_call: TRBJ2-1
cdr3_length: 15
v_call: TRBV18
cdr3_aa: CASSPSGTGGNEQFF

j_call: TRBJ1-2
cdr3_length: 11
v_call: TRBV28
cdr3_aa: CASKMSYGYTF

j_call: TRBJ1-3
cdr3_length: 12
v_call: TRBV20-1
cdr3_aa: CSASEGVHTIYF

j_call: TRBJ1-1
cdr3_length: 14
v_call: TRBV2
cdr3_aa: CASSVFAENTEAFF

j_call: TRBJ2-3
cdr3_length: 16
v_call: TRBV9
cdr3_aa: CASSPTSGGPTDTQYF

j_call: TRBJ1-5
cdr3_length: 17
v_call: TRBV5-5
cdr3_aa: CASSIMWVVHPNQPQHF

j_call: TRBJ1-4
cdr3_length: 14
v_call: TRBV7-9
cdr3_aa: CASSLDGGSEKLFF

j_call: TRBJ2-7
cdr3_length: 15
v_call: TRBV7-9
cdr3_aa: CASSSGGRSSYEQYF

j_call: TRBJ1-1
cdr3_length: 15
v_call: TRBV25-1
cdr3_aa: CASSPRTGRNTEAFF

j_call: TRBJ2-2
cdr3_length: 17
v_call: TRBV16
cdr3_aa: CASSRRGSSYVAGELFF

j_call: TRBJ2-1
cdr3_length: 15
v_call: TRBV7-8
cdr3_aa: CASSLVGQSYNEQFF

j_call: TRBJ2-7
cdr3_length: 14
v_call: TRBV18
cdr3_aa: CASSPQDSLYEQYF

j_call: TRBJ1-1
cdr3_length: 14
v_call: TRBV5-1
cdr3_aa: CASSLRAMNTEAFF

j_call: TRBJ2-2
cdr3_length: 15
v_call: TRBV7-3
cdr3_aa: CASSLLGWGTGELFF

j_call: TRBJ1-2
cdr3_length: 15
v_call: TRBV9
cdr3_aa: CASSVGPDSYYGYTF